This is a list of T cell receptor beta chains from one sample in a study of patients and donors after allogeneic stem cell transplantation. TCRdb re-called the RT-PCR reads with MiXCR, one entry per CDR3 protein. In the table there are about 410,000 distinct CDR3 sequences, 16% of which are singletons. The sequencing input was blood, either unsorted or a sorted T cell fraction (not recorded which). The receptors derive from a human donor who was either an allogeneic HSCT recipient or a stem cell or donor lymphocyte infusion donor (not recorded which). It is not recorded whose cells these are; they may come from a transplant donor. Both conserved end residues are part of each CDR3. A D gene is named only where the DNA matches it firmly. Expanded clones are given a class, and other clones once, few, many or no size at all.

clone size: .; J gene: TRBJ1-1; V gene: TRBV9; D gene: .; CDR3 DNA: TGTGCCAGCAGCTACAGGGTTGGGACTGAAGCTTTCTTT; CDR3 protein: CASSYRVGTEAFF
clone size: few; J gene: TRBJ2-3; V gene: TRBV20-1; D gene: TRBD1; CDR3 DNA: TGCAGTGCTGGCCGGGACAGGGGCTCAGATACGCAGTATTTT; CDR3 protein: CSAGRDRGSDTQYF
clone size: .; J gene: TRBJ1-5; V gene: TRBV25-1; D gene: .; CDR3 DNA: TGTGCCAGCGCCGGCGGACGGACAAATCAGCCCCAGCATTTT; CDR3 protein: CASAGGRTNQPQHF
clone size: .; J gene: TRBJ2-2; V gene: TRBV12-3/TRBV12-4; D gene: TRBD2; CDR3 DNA: TGTGCCGGCACTGGGCGGGGGGGTAACACCGGGGAGCTGTTTTTT; CDR3 protein: CAGTGRGGNTGELFF
clone size: .; J gene: TRBJ1-5; V gene: TRBV6-1; D gene: TRBD1; CDR3 DNA: TGTGCCAGCAGAACCGGGACAGGGGGCTTTCAGCCCCAGCATTTT; CDR3 protein: CASRTGTGGFQPQHF
clone size: .; J gene: TRBJ1-2; V gene: TRBV20-1; D gene: .; CDR3 DNA: TGCAGTGCTCCTACGTGGACAGATGGACTGGATGGCTACACCTTC; CDR3 protein: CSAPTWTDGLDGYTF
clone size: few; J gene: TRBJ2-3; V gene: TRBV7-9; D gene: TRBD2; CDR3 DNA: TGTGCCAGCAGAGCGGGAGGGCCAAATACGCAGTATTTT; CDR3 protein: CASRAGGPNTQYF
clone size: .; J gene: TRBJ2-1; V gene: TRBV6-1; D gene: TRBD1; CDR3 DNA: TGTGCCACTACCTTCCCGGGACAGGGCTACAATGAGCAGTTCTTC; CDR3 protein: CATTFPGQGYNEQFF
clone size: .; J gene: TRBJ1-3; V gene: TRBV4-2; D gene: TRBD1; CDR3 DNA: TGTGCCAGCAGCCAAATGTTAACAGGGGGCGCTTTTGGGGGTGGAAACACCATATATTTT; CDR3 protein: CASSQMLTGGAFGGGNTIYF
clone size: many; J gene: TRBJ2-5; V gene: TRBV12-3/TRBV12-4; D gene: TRBD1; CDR3 DNA: TGTGCCAGCAGTTTAGTCAGGGGGCGAGAGACCCAGTACTTC; CDR3 protein: CASSLVRGRETQYF
clone size: few; J gene: TRBJ2-7; V gene: TRBV7-9; D gene: .; CDR3 DNA: TGTGCCAGCACCGGGGGAGGTTTTGGGCAGTACTTC; CDR3 protein: CASTGGGFGQYF
clone size: many; J gene: TRBJ2-1; V gene: TRBV12-5; D gene: .; CDR3 DNA: TGTGCTACCTCCAGGGGGGGGGCACACAATGAGCAGTTCTTC; CDR3 protein: CATSRGGAHNEQFF
clone size: .; J gene: TRBJ2-5; V gene: TRBV6-2/TRBV6-3; D gene: .; CDR3 DNA: TGTGCCAGCAGCCGCGGGACCTTTATCCAAGAGACCCAGTACTTC; CDR3 protein: CASSRGTFIQETQYF